Described below is a single T cell receptor beta chain sequence and its context. Its cognate antigen is unknown. This record belongs to a study of shared clonotypes between healthy human individuals. Study details: Donors consisted of a couple of women and a few men between 18 and 49. Findings of the study overall: Generation probabilities of non-shared clonotypes were lower (relative to those shared by all four donors).

Across several immunoSEQ plates, the genomic DNA of each subset was split evenly. Per the authors' pipeline: Filtering differed for immunoSEQ, which gave only junction sequences without quality scores. Libraries were prepared by immunoSEQ multiplex PCR; TCRdb keeps only in-frame clonotypes and omits some of them. V and J calls and clone size are as listed in that table; D and trimming were resolved from the DNA. Altogether roughly 2.6 million clones are present, approximately 92% being singletons, with the ten largest covering about 0.13%. The source of this sequence is a man between 18 and 29 years old in good health. The specimen was naive CD4+ T cells sorted from blood. The subset was: CD45RA+ positively selected.

The CDR3, as DNA: TGCGCCAGCAGCTTGGTGCCGGGACAGGGTCAGCCCCAGCATTTT. Translation gives CASSLVPGQGQPQHF. The V gene is TRBV5-1, the J gene TRBJ1-5; 9 bases are a match to TRBD1. From germline, CDR1 is SGHRS and CDR2 YFSETQ. V lost 0 bases, J lost 6 bases, and 4 bases stayed unmatched. This CDR3 is 15 amino acids long.